The 5 T cell receptor beta chains below were found in one sample sequenced in a study of OX40 agonist ivuxolimab in advanced cancers. Method: immunoSEQ multiplex PCR; TCRdb's copy keeps in-frame clones and lacks some. The sample lists over 10,000 clones, around nine tenths occurring once. This material consisted of CD4+ or CD8+ T cells sorted from blood, taken in a trial of the OX40 agonist ivuxolimab. These receptors were collected from an adult with an advanced solid tumor such as melanoma, head and neck, liver or kidney cancer.

This clone has a handful of counts. The V gene is TRBV6-4, the J gene TRBJ2-1, with TRBD2 matching over 8 bases. V trimming: 3 bases; J trimming: 7 bases; junction bases outside the gene matches: 8. The CDR3 sequence is 15 residues long. Germline CDR1 and CDR2: MRHNA and SNTAGT. The CDR3 loop reads CASSEKAGAGNEQFF. The CDR3 nucleotides read TGTGCCAGCAGTGAAAAAGCGGGAGCAGGGAATGAGCAGTTCTTC.

The chain is built from TRBV4-1 and TRBJ2-1; D is uncertain. Deletions cut 1 base from V and 2 bases from J, with 6 bases between. The CDR3 extends over 14 amino acids. Germline V gene data show CDR1 as MGHRA and CDR2 as YSYEKL. For the CDR3, the DNA is TGCGCCAGCAGCCAAGGACAAGCCTACAATGAGCAGTTCTTC. Protein product: CASSQGQAYNEQFF.

The V and J genes are TRBV10-2 and TRBJ2-1, with unresolved D. Germline CDR1 WSHSY, CDR2 SAAADI. The CDR3 is 13 amino acids. Trimming removed 8 bases at V and 7 bases at J, with 15 bases between. The CDR3 protein is CASVPALGNEQFF. The CDR3 nucleotides read TGCGCCAGCGTACCGGCCTTGGGGAATGAGCAGTTCTTC.

The chain is built from TRBV6-5 and TRBJ2-7; no reliable D call. This CDR3 spans 13 amino acids. CDR1 and CDR2 from the germline V gene are MNHEY and SVGAGI. Trimming removed 2 bases at V and 1 base at J, with 6 bases between. CDR3 sequence reads: CASSYNPSYEQYF. DNA for the CDR3: TGTGCCAGCAGTTACAACCCATCCTACGAGCAGTACTTC.

J is TRBJ2-4 and V is TRBV9; possibly TRBD1 for D (6 bases). The CDR3 is made up of 15 amino acids. Germline V lookup: CDR1 SGDLS, CDR2 YYNGEE. The V gene lost 3 bases and the J gene lost 7 bases, with 17 bases spanning the gap. CDR3 in amino acids: CASSATGQGRNIQYF. CDR3 in DNA: TGTGCCAGCAGCGCGACAGGCCAGGGAAGGAACATTCAGTACTTC.